This T cell receptor (beta chain) comes out of a study of identical twins. Unique molecular identifiers were present on cDNA, and template switching added a universal primer site. From the 5' RACE reads, TCRdb called clonotypes with MiXCR, one entry per CDR3 protein. Among about 790,000 distinct CDR3 sequences listed, 15% to 20% were seen once. Trimming stripped 8 bases from V and 9 bases from J, with 13 bases between. Germline assignment: CDR1 GTSNPN and CDR2 SVGIG (reference sequence). This CDR3 contains 10 residues. This sample also belongs to another study, concerning T cells expressing NK-cell markers. That work states: Each TCR beta repertoire originated in sorted T cells that were CD3+CD56+NKG2C+, CD3+CD56+NKG2C- or CD3+CD56-NKG2C+. The eight sequenced donors comprised seven who were HCMV-seropositive and one who was seronegative. Dominant NKG2C+ clonotypes accounted for roughly 1.0-7.0% of CD8+ T cells in more than 5 donors.

Sequencing was done on a sample of PBMCs. The chain links TRBV30 to TRBJ1-1; D is unclear. The origin of this receptor is a young woman in good health. The CDR3 protein is CALGSYQAFF. In nucleotides, the CDR3 is TGTGCCCTAGGCTCTTACCAAGCTTTCTTT.